These 13 T cell receptor beta chains came from one sample sequenced in a study of cytomegalovirus exposure and HLA in healthy donors. The PCR was carried out with 60 Vbeta primers and 13 Jbeta primers. TCRdb's copy holds only in-frame clones and misses some; the assay was immunoSEQ multiplex PCR. The table has roughly 180,000 clones, about 85% seen once. Specimen: PBMCs. These receptors were obtained from a boy younger than 10 in good health and CMV-seronegative.

The chain has TRBV5-1 and TRBJ2-1; 7 bases match TRBD2. The CDR3 covers 16 residues. The V gene's germline CDR1 is SGHRS and CDR2 YFSETQ. With V trimmed by 6 bases and J by 0 bases, 9 bases remained unmatched. In DNA, the CDR3 is TGCGCCAGCACCGAGCGGGGCCCTACCTCCTACAATGAGCAGTTCTTC. This sequence encodes CASTERGPTSYNEQFF.

The chain couples TRBV6-1 to TRBJ2-7, with 10 nucleotides matching TRBD1. Unmatched junction bases numbered 5, after V lost 6 bases and J lost 6 bases. The CDR3 loop spans 13 amino acids. CDR1 is MNHNS and CDR2 is SASEGT in the germline V gene. The CDR3 here is CASRWDRGGEQYF. CDR3 nucleotide sequence: TGTGCCAGCAGGTGGGACAGGGGCGGCGAGCAGTACTTC.

V is TRBV7-9 and J is TRBJ2-5, with D possibly being TRBD2 (6 bases). Germline CDR1 and CDR2: SEHNR and FQNEAQ (reference sequence). CDR3 length: 15 residues. The V end lost 2 bases, the J end lost 5 bases, and 15 bases lay between the germline ends. DNA for the CDR3: TGTGCCAGCAGCTTATTGCTCAGGACTATGGAGACCCAGTACTTC. Its translation is CASSLLLRTMETQYF.

J is TRBJ2-7 and V is TRBV19, with D maybe TRBD2 (6 bases). The V and J ends lost 1 base and 5 bases respectively, with 15 bases between them. This CDR3 has 15 residues. Germline CDR1 and CDR2: LNHDA and SQIVND (reference sequence). The CDR3 here is CASSIGDWLRDEQYF. The CDR3, as DNA: TGTGCCAGTAGTATAGGGGACTGGCTCCGGGACGAGCAGTACTTC.

This chain uses TRBV11-2 with TRBJ2-1; D perhaps matches TRBD2 (6 bases). This CDR3 is 16 amino acids long. Germline V gene lookup returns CDR1 SGHAT and CDR2 FQNNGV. Trimming removed 3 bases at V and 7 bases at J, with 19 bases between. The DNA for the CDR3 is TGTGCCAGCAGCTTGGGAGGTTGGTTAGTCAAGAATGAGCAGTTCTTC. Translation gives CASSLGGWLVKNEQFF.

The genes are TRBV29-1 and TRBJ1-2, with D unclear. There are 14 residues in the CDR3. Germline CDR1 SQVTM, CDR2 ANQGSEA. V was pared by 0 bases and J by 7 bases, with 15 bases between. CDR3 sequence reads: CSVEDLEGQSGYTF. In DNA form, the CDR3 reads TGCAGCGTTGAAGATCTGGAGGGCCAGTCTGGCTACACCTTC. Supplemented by reference TRBV29-1 and TRBJ1-2, the full variable domain reads SAVISQKPSRDICQRGTSLTIQCQVDSQVTMMFWYRQQPGQSLTLIATANQGSEATYESGFVIDKFPISRPNLTFSTLTVSNMSPEDSSIYLCSVEDLEGQSGYTFGSGTRLTVV.

The chain combines TRBV25-1 with TRBJ1-4; D is undetermined. CDR1 is MGHDK and CDR2 is SYGVNS in the germline V gene. V lost 6 bases and J lost 4, with 9 bases in between. This CDR3 is 13 amino acids long. Written as DNA, the CDR3 is TGTGCCAGCAGGCAGGCCCTTAATGAAAAACTGTTTTTT. Translation: CASRQALNEKLFF.

The chain recombines TRBV7-9 with TRBJ2-5, with TRBD1 matching 8 bases. With V trimmed by 1 base and J by 4 bases, 2 bases remained unmatched. The CDR3 runs 14 residues. Germline V gene data show CDR1 as SEHNR and CDR2 as FQNEAQ (reference sequence). CDR3 nucleotides: TGTGCCAGCAGCTTAGGGACAGGGTTAGAGACCCAGTACTTC. Translating gives CASSLGTGLETQYF. The whole variable domain, remainder taken from reference TRBV7-9 and TRBJ2-5, is DTGVSQNPRHKITKRGQNVTFRCDPISEHNRLYWYRQTLGQGPEFLTYFQNEAQLEKSRLLSDRFSAERPKGSFSTLEIQRTEQGDSAMYLCASSLGTGLETQYFGPGTRLLVL.

Remarks on this clone: Germline is not matched at one junction end, which may reflect a read error. The chain uses TRBV15 and TRBJ2-4, with TRBD2 as a possible D gene (5 bases). This CDR3 comprises 12 residues. Germline V CDR1 and CDR2: LNHNV, YYDKDF (reference sequence). The CDR3 here is CATSRDGLIPYF. In DNA, the CDR3 is TGTGCCACCAGCAGAGACGGACTTATTCCGTACTTC.

V gene TRBV19 combines with J gene TRBJ1-1; 7 bases are shared with TRBD1. The germline V gene has CDR1 LNHDA and CDR2 SQIVND (reference sequence). The junction had 1 base not matched to a gene; V was cut back by 3 bases and J by 6 bases. This CDR3 region has 12 residues. The CDR3 DNA reads as TGTGCCAGTAGTATCGGACAGGCTGAAGCTTTCTTT. This encodes CASSIGQAEAFF.

The gene calls are TRBV7-8 and TRBJ2-1; the D gene is possibly TRBD2 (6 bases). CDR1 is SGHVS and CDR2 is FQNEAQ in the germline V gene. CDR3 length: 14 residues. V gave up 5 bases and J gave up 3 bases, with 11 bases separating them. CDR3 nucleotide sequence: TGTGCCAGCAGCGGGACTTCCTACTACAATGAGCAGTTCTTC. It is translated as CASSGTSYYNEQFF.

This clone was recorded once. The V and J genes are TRBV5-4 and TRBJ2-1; D is ambiguous. This CDR3 has 15 amino acids. Germline V CDR1 and CDR2: SGHNT, YYREEE (reference sequence). V dropped 2 bases and J dropped 0 bases, with 9 bases sitting between them. The CDR3 bases are TGTGCCAGCAGCTTCGGCTGGAGCTCCTACAATGAGCAGTTCTTC. This gives the protein CASSFGWSSYNEQFF.

The chain carries TRBV4-2 and TRBJ2-3; no firm D call. The germline CDR1 and CDR2 sequences are LGHNA and YNFKEQ. This CDR3 is 14 amino acids long. The germline V and J ends were trimmed by 1 base and 3 bases, with 8 bases remaining between them. The CDR3 loop is CASSQVVETDTQYF. Here the CDR3 DNA reads TGTGCCAGCAGCCAAGTGGTAGAGACAGATACGCAGTATTTT.